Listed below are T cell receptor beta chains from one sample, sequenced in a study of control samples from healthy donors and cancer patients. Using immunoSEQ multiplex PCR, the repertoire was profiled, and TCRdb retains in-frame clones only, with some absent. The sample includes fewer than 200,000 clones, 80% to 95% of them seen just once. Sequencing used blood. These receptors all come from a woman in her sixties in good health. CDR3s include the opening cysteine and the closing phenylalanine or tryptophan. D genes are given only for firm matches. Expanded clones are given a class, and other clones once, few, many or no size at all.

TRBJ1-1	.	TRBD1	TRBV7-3	CASRGGQLNTEAFF	TGTGCCAGCAGGGGGGGACAGTTGAACACTGAAGCTTTCTTT
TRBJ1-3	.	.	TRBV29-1	CSVDTRGNTIYF	TGCAGCGTAGACACGCGTGGAAACACCATATATTTT
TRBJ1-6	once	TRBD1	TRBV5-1	CASSLDTGGGSPLHF	TGCGCCAGCAGCTTGGATACAGGGGGCGGTTCACCCCTCCACTTT
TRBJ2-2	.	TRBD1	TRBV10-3	CASQGASGTGELFF	TGTGCCTCCCAGGGGGCCTCGGGCACCGGGGAGCTGTTTTTT
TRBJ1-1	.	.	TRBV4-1	CASSQDLGRQADQNTEAFF	TGCGCCAGCAGCCAAGATCTGGGCAGACAAGCAGACCAGAACACTGAAGCTTTCTTT
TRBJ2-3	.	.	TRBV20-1	CSATDSFAQYF	TGCAGTGCTACAGACTCGTTCGCGCAGTATTTT
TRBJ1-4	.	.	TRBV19	CASSIEGARREKLFF	TGTGCCAGTAGTATAGAGGGGGCGCGAAGAGAAAAACTGTTTTTT
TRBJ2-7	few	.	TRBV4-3	CASSLRTQGGYEQYF	TGCGCCAGCAGCCTAAGGACGCAGGGAGGCTACGAGCAGTACTTC
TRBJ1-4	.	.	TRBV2	CASREGVVEKLFF	TGTGCCAGCAGGGAAGGGGTGGTTGAAAAACTGTTTTTT
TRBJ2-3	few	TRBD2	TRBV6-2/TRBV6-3	CASSPHRLAGSGDTQYF	TGTGCCAGCAGTCCACACCGACTAGCGGGGTCGGGAGATACGCAGTATTTT
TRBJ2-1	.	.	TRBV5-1	CASSLGQQNEQFF	TGCGCCAGCAGCTTGGGACAGCAGAATGAGCAGTTCTTC
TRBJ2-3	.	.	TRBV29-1	CSVEINTQYF	TGCAGCGTTGAAATCAATACGCAGTATTTT
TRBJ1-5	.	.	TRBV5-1	CASSSGDSNQPQHF	TGCGCCAGCAGCTCCGGGGATAGCAATCAGCCCCAGCATTTT
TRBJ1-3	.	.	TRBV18	CASSPKDGSGNTIYF	TGTGCCAGCTCACCGAAGGACGGCTCTGGAAACACCATATATTTT
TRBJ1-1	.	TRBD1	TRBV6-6	CASSPDRGQSTEAFF	TGTGCCAGCAGCCCCGACAGGGGGCAAAGCACTGAAGCTTTCTTT
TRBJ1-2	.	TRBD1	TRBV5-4	CASSQGNPGQTYGYTF	TGTGCCAGCAGTCAAGGAAACCCGGGACAGACCTATGGCTACACCTTC
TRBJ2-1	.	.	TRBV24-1	CATSEPGARNEQFF	TGTGCCACCAGTGAGCCGGGGGCCCGCAATGAGCAGTTCTTC
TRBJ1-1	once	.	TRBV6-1	CASSEALLETEAFF	TGTGCCAGCAGTGAAGCTTTGTTGGAAACTGAAGCTTTCTTT
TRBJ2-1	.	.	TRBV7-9	CASSLAEGREQFF	TGTGCCAGCAGCTTAGCTGAGGGTCGGGAGCAGTTCTTC
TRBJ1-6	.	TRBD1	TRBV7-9	CASSLGQGVYSPLHF	TGTGCCAGCAGCTTGGGACAGGGGGTTTATTCACCCCTCCACTTT
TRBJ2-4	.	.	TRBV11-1	CASSLFSGELNIQYF	TGTGCCAGCAGCTTATTTTCAGGGGAATTAAACATTCAGTACTTC
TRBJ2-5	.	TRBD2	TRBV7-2	CASSQRVAGVLRETQYF	TGTGCCAGCAGCCAGAGGGTAGCGGGGGTACTGCGGGAGACCCAGTACTTC
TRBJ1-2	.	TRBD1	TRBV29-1	CSVKDRENYGYTF	TGCAGCGTTAAGGACAGGGAAAACTATGGCTACACCTTC
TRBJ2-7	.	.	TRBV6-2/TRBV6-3	CASSYPRGQGSYEQYF	TGTGCCAGCAGTTACCCCAGGGGCCAGGGCTCCTACGAGCAGTACTTC
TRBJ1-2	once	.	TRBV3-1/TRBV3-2	CASSLNRDYGYTF	TGTGCCAGCAGCCTCAACAGGGACTATGGCTACACCTTC
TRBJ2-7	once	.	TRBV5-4	CASSRPGGSSYEQYF	TGTGCCAGCAGTCGCCCGGGTGGGAGCTCCTACGAGCAGTACTTC
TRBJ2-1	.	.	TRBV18	CASSPKRQTNNEQFF	TGTGCCAGCTCACCAAAGAGACAGACAAACAATGAGCAGTTCTTC
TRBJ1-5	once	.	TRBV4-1	CASSQVLQGRGSNQPQHF	TGCGCCAGCAGCCAAGTACTCCAAGGTCGGGGAAGCAATCAGCCCCAGCATTTT
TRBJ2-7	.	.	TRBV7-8	CASRMGRDSYEQYF	TGTGCCAGCAGGATGGGCAGGGACTCCTACGAGCAGTACTTC
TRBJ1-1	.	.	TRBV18	CASSPKGGTEAFF	TGTGCCAGCTCACCAAAAGGGGGAACTGAAGCTTTCTTT